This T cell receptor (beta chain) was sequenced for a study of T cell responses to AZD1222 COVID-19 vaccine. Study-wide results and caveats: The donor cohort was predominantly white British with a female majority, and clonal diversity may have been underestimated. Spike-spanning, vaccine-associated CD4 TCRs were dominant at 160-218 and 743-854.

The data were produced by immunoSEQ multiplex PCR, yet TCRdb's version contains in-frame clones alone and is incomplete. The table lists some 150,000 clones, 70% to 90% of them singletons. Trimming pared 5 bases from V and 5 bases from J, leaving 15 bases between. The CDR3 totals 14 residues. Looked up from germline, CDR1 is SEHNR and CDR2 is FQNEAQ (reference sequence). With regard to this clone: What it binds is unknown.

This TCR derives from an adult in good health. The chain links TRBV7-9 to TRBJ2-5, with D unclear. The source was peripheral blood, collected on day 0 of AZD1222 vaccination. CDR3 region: CASSIRAPWETQYF. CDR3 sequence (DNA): TGTGCCAGCAGCATTCGCGCTCCGTGGGAGACCCAGTACTTC.